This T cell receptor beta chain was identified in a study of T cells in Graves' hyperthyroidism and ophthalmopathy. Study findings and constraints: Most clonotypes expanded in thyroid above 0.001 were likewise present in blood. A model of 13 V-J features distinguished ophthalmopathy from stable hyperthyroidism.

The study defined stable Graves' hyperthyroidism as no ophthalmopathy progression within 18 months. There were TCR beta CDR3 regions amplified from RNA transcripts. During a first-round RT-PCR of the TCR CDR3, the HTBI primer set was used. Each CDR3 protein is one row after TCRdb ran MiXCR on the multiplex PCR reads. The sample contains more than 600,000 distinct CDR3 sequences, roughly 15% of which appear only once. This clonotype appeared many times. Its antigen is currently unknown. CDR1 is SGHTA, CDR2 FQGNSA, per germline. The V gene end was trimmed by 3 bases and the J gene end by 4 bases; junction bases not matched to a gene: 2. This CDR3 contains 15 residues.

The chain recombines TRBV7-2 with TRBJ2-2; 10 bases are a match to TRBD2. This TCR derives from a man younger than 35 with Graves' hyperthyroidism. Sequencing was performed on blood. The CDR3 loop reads CASSLGLACTGELFF. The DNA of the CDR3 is TGTGCCAGCAGCTTGGGACTAGCGTGCACCGGGGAGCTGTTTTTT.